The 17 T cell receptor beta chains in this list originate from one sample, sequenced in a study of shared clonotypes between healthy human individuals. The protocol was immunoSEQ multiplex PCR, while the TCRdb copy is restricted to in-frame clones and leaves out a portion. This sample has some 2 million clones; roughly 95% occur once, and the top ten carry 0.1% to 0.15%. The sequencing input was naive CD4+ T cells sorted from blood. Subset indicated: CD45RA+ positively selected. These receptors all come from a man between 18 and 29 years old in good health.

This chain links TRBV13 with TRBJ2-7, with 8 bases aligning to TRBD2. This CDR3 comprises 15 residues. Germline V gene data show CDR1 as PRHDT and CDR2 as FYEKMQ (reference sequence). J gave up 4 bases and V 0 bases, and 5 bases lay outside the gene matches. CDR3 DNA sequence: TGTGCCAGCAGCTTAGGTCGCGGGAGGAAATACGAGCAGTACTTC. Translating gives CASSLGRGRKYEQYF.

With regard to this clone: The sample has other DNA sequences that encode this CDR3 too. The rearrangement links TRBV19 to TRBJ1-2; no firm D call. This CDR3 is 12 amino acids long. V shed 3 bases and J shed 5 bases, with 7 bases lying between them. Per the germline V gene, CDR1 is LNHDA and CDR2 is SQIVND (reference sequence). The CDR3 DNA sequence: TGTGCCAGTAGTATTGAGGGATATGGCTACACCTTC. Translating gives CASSIEGYGYTF.

The V and J genes are TRBV6-5 and TRBJ1-1; D uncertain. This CDR3 has 12 residues. V gave up 4 bases and J gave up 5 bases, with 8 bases separating them. Germline V gene lookup returns CDR1 MNHEY and CDR2 SVGAGI. CDR3 loop: CASSLMGTEAFF. Written as DNA, the CDR3 is TGTGCCAGCAGTTTAATGGGGACTGAAGCTTTCTTT.

DNA of the CDR3: TGTGCCGTCAAACAGGAGGGACATCCTGGAGGAAACATTCAGTACTTC. Its protein product is CAVKQEGHPGGNIQYF. J is TRBJ2-4 and V is TRBV21-1. TRBV21-1 is a documented pseudogene. The CDR3 length is 16 residues.

This clone was observed a single time. The rearrangement uses TRBV10-3 and TRBJ2-2, with D unclear. CDR3 length equals 14 residues. V was pared by 2 bases and J by 6 bases, with 10 bases between. CDR1 and CDR2 (germline): ENHRY, SYGVKD. The CDR3 coding sequence is TGTGCCATCAGTGAGCCCCTAGTATCCGGGGAGCTGTTTTTT. Its translation is CAISEPLVSGELFF.

V gene TRBV4-2 combines with J gene TRBJ2-7, with D tentatively TRBD1 or TRBD2 (5 bases each). The CDR3 contains 12 residues. In germline, CDR1 is LGHNA, CDR2 YNFKEQ. V shed 3 bases and J shed 5 bases, with 8 bases lying between them. CDR3 region: CASSHEGHEQYF. The CDR3 nucleotides read TGTGCCAGCAGCCACGAGGGACACGAGCAGTACTTC.

This chain connects TRBV5-1 to TRBJ2-3, with D maybe TRBD2 (6 bases). The V gene's germline CDR1 is SGHRS and CDR2 YFSETQ. V was pared by 4 bases and J by 2 bases, with 8 bases between. The CDR3 contains 13 residues. DNA for the CDR3: TGCGCCAGCAGCCGGGGGTACACAGATACGCAGTATTTT. It encodes CASSRGYTDTQYF.

The count of this clone is one. The chain is built from TRBV11-3 and TRBJ2-1, with 9 bases matching TRBD2. Per germline, CDR1 SGHNT and CDR2 YENEEA. V lost 4 bases to trimming and J lost 6 bases; unmatched junction nucleotides: 7. The CDR3 runs to 15 residues. The CDR3: CASSWSGLASNEQFF. The CDR3 region has the DNA TGTGCCAGCAGCTGGTCTGGACTAGCGAGCAATGAGCAGTTCTTC.

V usage is TRBV7-6 and J usage is TRBJ2-2, with a weak D call TRBD2 (5 bases). Per germline, CDR1 SGHVS and CDR2 FNYEAQ. V was pared by 2 bases and J by 0 bases, with 10 bases between. This CDR3 comprises 16 residues. CDR3 nucleotide sequence: TGTGCCAGCAGCTTAAGAGGGCGGACGAACACCGGGGAGCTGTTTTTT. This translates into CASSLRGRTNTGELFF.

The chain combines TRBV9 with TRBJ2-1; 8 bases agree with TRBD2. This CDR3 is 15 amino acids long. Per germline, CDR1 SGDLS and CDR2 YYNGEE. The V segment lost 2 bases and the J segment 2 bases; nucleotides outside the gene matches: 3. The CDR3 region is CASSVGTSPYNEQFF. In DNA, the CDR3 is TGTGCCAGCAGCGTTGGGACTAGTCCCTACAATGAGCAGTTCTTC.

The chain recombines TRBV30 with TRBJ1-2; D is uncertain. Germline CDR1 GTSNPN, CDR2 SVGIG (reference sequence). The CDR3 has 12 residues. Trimming pared 2 bases from V and 8 bases from J, leaving 12 bases between. CDR3 sequence reads: CAWSPGSDGYTF. The CDR3, as DNA: TGTGCCTGGAGTCCGGGCTCAGACGGCTACACCTTC.

The chain couples TRBV7-8 to TRBJ2-1, with 13 nucleotides matching TRBD2. The CDR3 spans 15 residues. Germline V gene data show CDR1 as SGHVS and CDR2 as FQNEAQ. The V segment lost 4 bases and the J segment 8 bases; nucleotides outside the gene matches: 5. The CDR3 is CASSSGTSGNHEQFF. The CDR3 region has the DNA TGTGCCAGCAGCTCCGGGACTAGCGGGAACCATGAGCAGTTCTTC. Full variable domain (rest looked up from reference TRBV7-8 and TRBJ2-1): GAGVSQSPRYKVAKRGQDVALRCDPISGHVSLFWYQQALGQGPEFLTYFQNEAQLDKSGLPSDRFFAERPEGSVSTLKIQRTQQEDSAVYLCASSSGTSGNHEQFFGPGTRLTVL.

This rearrangement joins TRBV30 to TRBJ1-1; 12 nucleotides agree with TRBD1. Germline trimming cut 8 bases from V and 6 bases from J; bases unmatched to any gene: 13. The germline gives CDR1 GTSNPN, CDR2 SVGIG (reference sequence). The CDR3 is 15 amino acids. The CDR3 coding sequence is TGTGCCGGTTTGATCTGGGACAGGGGGCGGGCTGAAGCTTTCTTT. It is translated as CAGLIWDRGRAEAFF. Variable domain in full (rest from reference TRBV30 and TRBJ1-1): SQTIHQWPATLVQPVGSPLSLECTVEGTSNPNLYWYRQAAGRGLQLLFYSVGIGQISSEVPQNLSASRPQDRQFILSSKKLLLSDSGFYLCAGLIWDRGRAEAFFGQGTRLTVV.

The V call is TRBV5-1, the J call TRBJ1-2; the match to TRBD1 covers 8 bases. CDR3 length: 15 amino acids. Germline CDR1 SGHRS, CDR2 YFSETQ. J lost 8 bases, V lost 4 bases, and 13 bases had no gene match. The CDR3 loop reads CASSHEDRAIGGYTF. Here the CDR3 DNA reads TGCGCCAGCAGCCATGAGGACAGGGCGATAGGCGGCTACACCTTC. The variable domain in full, completed from reference TRBV5-1 and TRBJ1-2, reads KAGVTQTPRYLIKTRGQQVTLSCSPISGHRSVSWYQQTPGQGLQFLFEYFSETQRNKGNFPGRFSGRQFSNSRSEMNVSTLELGDSALYLCASSHEDRAIGGYTFGSGTRLTVV.

As for this clone: The sample has other DNA sequences that encode this CDR3 too. The chain couples TRBV10-3 to TRBJ2-3; D is possibly TRBD2 (6 bases). The CDR3 length is 13 residues. CDR1 is ENHRY, CDR2 SYGVKD, per germline. The V end was cut by 6 bases, the J end by 1 base, with 8 bases between. Here the CDR3 reads CAISGGRTDTQYF. CDR3 DNA: TGTGCCATCAGCGGGGGACGCACAGATACGCAGTATTTT.

V usage is TRBV7-9 and J usage is TRBJ2-7; the D gene is possibly TRBD1 (5 bases). Per the germline V gene, CDR1 is SEHNR and CDR2 is FQNEAQ (reference sequence). The CDR3 spans 15 residues. The ends were cut back, 5 bases at V and 2 bases at J, with 16 bases in the middle. The CDR3 nucleotides are TGTGCCAGCAGCACCTCAGGGAAAAGGACCTACGAGCAGTACTTC. Its translation is CASSTSGKRTYEQYF.

J is TRBJ1-1 and V is TRBV5-1; D perhaps matches TRBD1 (5 bases). V was cut by 6 bases and J by 1 base, with 16 bases left in between. The CDR3 loop spans 15 amino acids. Per germline, CDR1 SGHRS and CDR2 YFSETQ. This CDR3 reads CASTTRSGTNTEAFF. The CDR3 DNA is TGCGCCAGCACCACGCGTTCCGGGACGAACACTGAAGCTTTCTTT.